This TCR beta chain was recovered during a study of T-cell reconstitution after alpha-beta-depleted transplantation in children listed by TCRdb under 2016. Turning to the overall study: Using TCR repertoire profiling, the study followed T-cell immune reconstitution in a quantitative way in children after TCRalphabeta/CD19-depleted allogeneic hematopoietic cell transplantation. What the authors observed across the whole study: About two months after transplant, the apparently early recovery of alphabetaT-cell counts reportedly depended on just several hundred clones that had expanded rapidly and came from non-depleted graft cells. Hyperexpanded clone frequencies declined over subsequent months; after one year, T-cell counts and TCRbeta diversity were mostly attributed to newly produced T cells. In some patients, the high TCRbeta diversity seen at day 60 was put down to recipient T cells and intrathymic progenitors that had survived conditioning.

This clonotype was observed at least ten times. Its antigen has not been determined. Qualities for individual bases were not recorded, and no much larger clone is one base off. According to the study, the label for this sample's treatment or condition signals: allogeneic hematopoietic cell transplantation with graft depleted of TCRalphabeta T cells and CD19 B cells. TCRalphabeta/CD19-depleted allogeneic hematopoietic cell grafts were given to the transplant recipients, all of whom were children. The CDR3 runs 12 amino acids, cysteine and phenylalanine included. Of all the DNA, just the CDR3 is kept, 36 bases in frame from base 1. V is pared back by 4 bases and J by 9 bases, with 11 bases lying between the germline termini. Libraries were built with PCR. The instrument given in TCRdb is Illumina HiSeq 2500. TCR libraries were prepared with molecular barcoding, using unique molecular identifiers to normalize TCRbeta repertoire quantification. The public reads were reanalyzed by TCRdb: fastp trimming at Q25, MiXCR alignment, in-frame beta chains only. Records with the same CDR3 protein are collapsed into one entry carrying the most frequent genes and DNA. The sample table lists 250,000 to 300,000 distinct CDR3 sequences, around 10% of them with a count of one. Approximately 7% of the sample belongs to the ten largest clones.

The chain joins TRBV12-3 or TRBV12-4 to TRBJ2-3; TRBD2 is a possible D gene, resting on 6 matching bases. The receptor's source is a boy younger than two with acute myeloid leukemia, due to receive a stem cell transplant. Specimen: PBMCs, collected before TCRalphabeta/CD19-depleted stem cell transplant. The DNA sequence follows: TGTGCCAGCAGTTCGACTAGGGAGACGCAGTATTTT. Translated, this gives CASSSTRETQYF.